This T cell receptor beta chain comes out of a study of blood T cells in healthy people across ages. Whole-study results and caveats: Expanded clonotype shifts may have been confounded, as the donors had an unknown CMV status.

Each donor supplied roughly 9.1 milliliters of peripheral blood. A second PCR, run for roughly 7 to 12 cycles, used a sample-barcoded 5' primer plus a J-beta primer mix. Carrying 12 random nucleotides, a template-switch adaptor labeled each individual cDNA molecule. TCRdb called the 5' RACE reads again in MiXCR, with one record for every CDR3 protein. This table has about 1,800,000 distinct CDR3 sequences, 28% appearing once. Worth noting for this clonotype: Its target is not known. At one end the junction does not follow the germline gene, possibly because of a read error.

The CDR3 sequence is 13 residues long. Germline CDR1 reads ENHRY; CDR2 reads SYGVKD. This chain connects TRBV10-3 to TRBJ1-2, with D maybe TRBD1 (5 bases). The sample taken for sequencing was blood. The sequence derives from a woman in her twenties or thirties in good health. The CDR3: CTIGGTDAGGYTF. The CDR3 nucleotides are TGTACCATCGGCGGGACCGACGCTGGAGGCTACACCTTC.